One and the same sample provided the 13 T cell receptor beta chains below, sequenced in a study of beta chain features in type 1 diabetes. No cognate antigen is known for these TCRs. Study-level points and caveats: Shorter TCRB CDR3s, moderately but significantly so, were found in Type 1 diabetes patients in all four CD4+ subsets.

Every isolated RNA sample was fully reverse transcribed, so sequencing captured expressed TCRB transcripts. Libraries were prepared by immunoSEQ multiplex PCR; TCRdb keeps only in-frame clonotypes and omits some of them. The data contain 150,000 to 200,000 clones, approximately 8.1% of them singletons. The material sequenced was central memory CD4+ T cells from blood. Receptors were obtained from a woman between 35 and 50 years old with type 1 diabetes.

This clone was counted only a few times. As DNA, the CDR3 is TGTGCCAGCTCACCTCCGAAACAGGGGACAAGCACAGATACGCAGTATTTT. Translation gives CASSPPKQGTSTDTQYF. The gene calls are TRBV18 and TRBJ2-3; TRBD1 aligns across 7 bases. Germline assignment: CDR1 KGHSH and CDR2 LQKENI. The V gene end was trimmed by 3 bases and the J gene end by 0 bases; junction bases not matched to a gene: 9. The CDR3 spans 17 residues.

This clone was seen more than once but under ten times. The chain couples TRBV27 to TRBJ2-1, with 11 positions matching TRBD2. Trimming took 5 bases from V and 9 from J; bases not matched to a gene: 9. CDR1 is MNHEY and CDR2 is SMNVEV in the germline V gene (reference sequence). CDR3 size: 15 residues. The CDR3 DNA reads TGTGCCAGCAGTCTACTAGCGGGAGTATACGGTGAGCAGTTCTTC. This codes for CASSLLAGVYGEQFF.

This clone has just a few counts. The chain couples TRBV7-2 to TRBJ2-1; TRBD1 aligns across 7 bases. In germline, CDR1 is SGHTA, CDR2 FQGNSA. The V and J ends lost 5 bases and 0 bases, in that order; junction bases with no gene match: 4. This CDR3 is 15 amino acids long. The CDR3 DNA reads TGTGCCAGCAGCACCGACAGGGCCTCCTACAATGAGCAGTTCTTC. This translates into CASSTDRASYNEQFF.

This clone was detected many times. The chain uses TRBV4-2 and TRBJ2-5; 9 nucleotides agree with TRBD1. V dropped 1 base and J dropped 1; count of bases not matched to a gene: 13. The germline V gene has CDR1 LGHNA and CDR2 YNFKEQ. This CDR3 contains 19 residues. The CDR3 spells CASSQAPSGGQGIQETQYF. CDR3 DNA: TGTGCCAGCAGCCAAGCCCCCTCCGGGGGACAGGGAATCCAAGAGACCCAGTACTTC.

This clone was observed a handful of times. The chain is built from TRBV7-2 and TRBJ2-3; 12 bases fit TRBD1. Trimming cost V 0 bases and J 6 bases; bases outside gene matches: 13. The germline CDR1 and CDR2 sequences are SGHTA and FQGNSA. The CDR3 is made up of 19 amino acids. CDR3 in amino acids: CASSLALDGTGGSGDTQYF. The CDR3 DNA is TGTGCCAGCAGCTTAGCGTTAGACGGGACAGGGGGCAGTGGGGATACGCAGTATTTT.

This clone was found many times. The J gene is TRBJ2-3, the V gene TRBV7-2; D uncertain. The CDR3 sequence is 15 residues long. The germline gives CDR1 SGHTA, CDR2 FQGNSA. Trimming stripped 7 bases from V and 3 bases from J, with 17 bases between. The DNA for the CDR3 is TGTGCCAGCAACTCGCCTCGCGGTGAAACAGATACGCAGTATTTT. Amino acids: CASNSPRGETDTQYF.

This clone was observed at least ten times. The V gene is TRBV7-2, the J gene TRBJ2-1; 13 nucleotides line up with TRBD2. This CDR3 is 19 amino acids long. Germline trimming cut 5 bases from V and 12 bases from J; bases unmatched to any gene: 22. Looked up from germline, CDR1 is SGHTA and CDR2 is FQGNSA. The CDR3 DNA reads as TGTGCCAGCAGCGCAACTATCTTCGGGACTAGCGGGACGCTAGTGGTGCAGTTCTTC. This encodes CASSATIFGTSGTLVVQFF.

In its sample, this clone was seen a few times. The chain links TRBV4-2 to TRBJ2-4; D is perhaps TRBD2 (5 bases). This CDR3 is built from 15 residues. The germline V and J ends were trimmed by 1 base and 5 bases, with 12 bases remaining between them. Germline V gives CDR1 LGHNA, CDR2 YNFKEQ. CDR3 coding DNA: TGTGCCAGCAGCCAAGGTAACGGAGGCGAAAACATTCAGTACTTC. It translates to CASSQGNGGENIQYF.

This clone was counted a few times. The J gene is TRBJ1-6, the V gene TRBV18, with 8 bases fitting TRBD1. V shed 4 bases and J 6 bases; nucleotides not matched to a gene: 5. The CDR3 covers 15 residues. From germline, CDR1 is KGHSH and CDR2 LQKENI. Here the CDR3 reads CASSLRDRSNSPLHF. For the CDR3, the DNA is TGTGCCAGCTCACTCCGGGACAGGAGTAATTCACCCCTCCACTTT. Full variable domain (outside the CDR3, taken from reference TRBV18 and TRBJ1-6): NAGVMQNPRHLVRRRGQEARLRCSPMKGHSHVYWYRQLPEEGLKFMVYLQKENIIDESGMPKERFSAEFPKEGPSILRIQQVVRGDSAAYFCASSLRDRSNSPLHFGNGTRLTVT.

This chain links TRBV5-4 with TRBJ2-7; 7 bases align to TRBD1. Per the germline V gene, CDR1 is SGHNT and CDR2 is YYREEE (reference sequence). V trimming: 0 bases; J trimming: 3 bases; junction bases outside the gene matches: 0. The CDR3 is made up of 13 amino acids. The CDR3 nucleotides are TGTGCCAGCAGCTTGGACAGGGGCTACGAGCAGTACTTC. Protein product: CASSLDRGYEQYF.

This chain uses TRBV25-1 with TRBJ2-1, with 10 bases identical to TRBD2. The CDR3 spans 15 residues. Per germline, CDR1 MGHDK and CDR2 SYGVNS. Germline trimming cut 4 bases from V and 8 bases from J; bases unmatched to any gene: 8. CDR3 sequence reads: CASSVAGGGLDEQFF. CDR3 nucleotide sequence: TGTGCCAGCAGTGTAGCGGGGGGTGGCTTGGATGAGCAGTTCTTC.

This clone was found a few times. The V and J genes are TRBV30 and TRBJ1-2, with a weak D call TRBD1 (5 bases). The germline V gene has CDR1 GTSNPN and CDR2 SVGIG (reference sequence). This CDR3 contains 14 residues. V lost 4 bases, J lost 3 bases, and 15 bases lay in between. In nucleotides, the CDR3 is TGTGCCTGGACAGGGCCGCAGTTTCACTATGGCTACACCTTC. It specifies CAWTGPQFHYGYTF.

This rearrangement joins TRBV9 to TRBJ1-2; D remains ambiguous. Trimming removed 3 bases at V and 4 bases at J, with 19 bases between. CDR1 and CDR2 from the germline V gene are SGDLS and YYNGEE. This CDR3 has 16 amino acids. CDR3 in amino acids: CASSATATDYAYGYTF. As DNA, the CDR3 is TGTGCCAGCAGCGCCACCGCCACGGACTATGCCTATGGCTACACCTTC.